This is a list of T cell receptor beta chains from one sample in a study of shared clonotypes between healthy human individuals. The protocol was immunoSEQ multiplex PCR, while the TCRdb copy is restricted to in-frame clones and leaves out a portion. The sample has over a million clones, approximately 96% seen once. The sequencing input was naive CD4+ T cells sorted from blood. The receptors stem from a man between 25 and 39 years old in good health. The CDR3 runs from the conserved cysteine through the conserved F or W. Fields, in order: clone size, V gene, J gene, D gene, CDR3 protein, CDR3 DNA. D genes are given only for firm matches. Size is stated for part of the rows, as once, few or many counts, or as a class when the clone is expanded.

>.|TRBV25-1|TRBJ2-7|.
CASSENRELYEQYF
TGTGCCAGCAGTGAAAACAGGGAACTCTACGAGCAGTACTTC
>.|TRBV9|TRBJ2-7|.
CASSVKGGEQGEQYF
TGTGCCAGCAGCGTAAAGGGAGGGGAACAGGGGGAGCAGTACTTC
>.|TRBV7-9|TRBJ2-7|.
CASSSQSSSYEQYF
TGTGCCAGCAGCTCCCAAAGTTCGTCCTACGAGCAGTACTTC
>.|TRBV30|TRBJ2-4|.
CAWSVRAGQDTQYF
TGTGCCTGGAGTGTACGGGCAGGGCAGGACACTCAGTACTTC
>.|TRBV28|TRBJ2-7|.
CASSLTSTEQYF
TGTGCCAGCAGTTTAACCTCGACCGAGCAGTACTTC
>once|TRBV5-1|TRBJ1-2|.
CASSLGGRGAESNGYTF
TGCGCCAGCAGCTTGGGGGGTCGGGGAGCCGAGTCCAATGGCTACACCTTC
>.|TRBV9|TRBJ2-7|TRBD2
CASSVGVAGGRYEQYF
TGTGCCAGCAGCGTAGGCGTAGCGGGAGGGCGTTACGAGCAGTACTTC
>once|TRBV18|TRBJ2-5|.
CASSLRLDQETQYF
TGTGCCAGCTCTTTGCGGTTAGACCAAGAGACCCAGTACTTC
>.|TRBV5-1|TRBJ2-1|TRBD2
CASSSLSAGAYNEQFF
TGCGCCAGCAGCTCCCTTTCTGCGGGAGCCTACAATGAGCAGTTCTTC
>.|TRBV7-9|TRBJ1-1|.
CASSPTARENTEAFF
TGTGCCAGCAGCCCCACGGCGCGGGAGAACACTGAAGCTTTCTTT
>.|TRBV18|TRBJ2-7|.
CASSPLPRGAGSGEQYF
TGTGCCAGCTCACCACTCCCCCGCGGGGCAGGGTCAGGCGAGCAGTACTTC
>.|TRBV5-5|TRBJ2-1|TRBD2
CASSLEREPYNEQFF
TGTGCCAGCAGCTTGGAGCGGGAGCCCTACAATGAGCAGTTCTTC
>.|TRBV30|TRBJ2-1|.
CAWKKVPGFNEQFF
TGTGCCTGGAAGAAGGTCCCCGGGTTCAATGAGCAGTTCTTC
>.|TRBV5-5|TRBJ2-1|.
CASSLNLVIGGGSGNEQFF
TGTGCCAGCAGCTTGAATTTAGTGATTGGCGGGGGCTCCGGCAATGAGCAGTTCTTC
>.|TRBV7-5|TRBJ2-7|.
CVRSLSGRDRDPYEQYF
TGTGTCAGAAGCTTAAGCGGGCGGGACAGGGACCCCTACGAGCAGTACTTC
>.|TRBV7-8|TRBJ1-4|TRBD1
CASSLSGTGREKLFF
TGTGCCAGCAGCCTGTCCGGGACAGGGCGTGAAAAACTGTTTTTT
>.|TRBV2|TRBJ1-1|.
CASSPNRDTEAFF
TGTGCCAGCAGTCCCAACAGGGATACTGAAGCTTTCTTT
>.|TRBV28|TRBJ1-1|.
CASSPTGHENTEAFF
TGTGCCAGCAGCCCAACGGGACATGAGAACACTGAAGCTTTCTTT
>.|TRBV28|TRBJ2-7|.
CASGSVLYEQYF
TGTGCCAGCGGGTCAGTTCTCTACGAGCAGTACTTC
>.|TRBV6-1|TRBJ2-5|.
CASSEGLRGHETQYF
TGTGCCAGCAGTGAGGGACTCCGGGGGCATGAGACCCAGTACTTC
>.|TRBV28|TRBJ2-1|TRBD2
CASSFSSGRANEQFF
TGTGCCAGCAGTTTTAGTAGCGGGAGGGCCAATGAGCAGTTCTTC
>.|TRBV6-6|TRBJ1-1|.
CASSYTRDIEAFF
TGTGCCAGCAGTTACACCCGAGACATTGAAGCTTTCTTT
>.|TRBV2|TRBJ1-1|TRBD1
CASRDRGPEAFF
TGTGCCAGCAGGGACAGGGGGCCGGAAGCTTTCTTT
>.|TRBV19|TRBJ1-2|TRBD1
CASSRVGTVYGYTF
TGTGCCAGTAGTAGAGTAGGGACAGTCTATGGCTACACCTTC
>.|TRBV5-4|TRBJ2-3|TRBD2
CASSLGLREGDTQYF
TGTGCCAGCAGCTTGGGACTGCGGGAGGGGGATACGCAGTATTTT
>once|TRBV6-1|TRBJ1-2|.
CASSERHGARGYTF
TGTGCCAGCAGTGAAAGGCACGGGGCTAGAGGCTACACCTTC
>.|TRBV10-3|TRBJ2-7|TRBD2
CAISDLGLVPYEQYF
TGTGCCATCAGTGACCTCGGACTAGTTCCCTACGAGCAGTACTTC
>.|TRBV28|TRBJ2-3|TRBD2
CASSLAGDATDTQYF
TGTGCCAGCAGTTTAGCGGGAGATGCCACAGATACGCAGTATTTT
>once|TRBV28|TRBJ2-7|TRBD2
CASIRTSGENYEQYF
TGTGCCAGCATCCGGACTAGCGGGGAGAACTACGAGCAGTACTTC
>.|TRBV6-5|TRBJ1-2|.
CASSYSQGRGYTF
TGTGCCAGCAGTTACTCCCAGGGTAGGGGCTACACCTTC
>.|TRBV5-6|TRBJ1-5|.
CASSLWANNQPQHF
TGTGCCAGCAGCTTGTGGGCAAACAATCAGCCCCAGCATTTT
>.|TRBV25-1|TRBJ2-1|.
CASSQEWYEQFF
TGTGCCAGCAGTCAAGAGTGGTATGAGCAGTTCTTC
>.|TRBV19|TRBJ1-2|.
CASSPTYYGYTF
TGTGCCAGTAGTCCAACCTACTATGGCTACACCTTC
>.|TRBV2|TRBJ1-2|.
CASSEWRLANYGYTF
TGTGCCAGCAGTGAATGGAGATTAGCTAACTATGGCTACACCTTC
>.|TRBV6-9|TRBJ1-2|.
CASSYEDGYTF
TGTGCCAGCAGTTATGAGGATGGCTACACCTTC
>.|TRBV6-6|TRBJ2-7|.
CARRRGGYEQYF
TGTGCCAGACGTAGGGGGGGCTACGAGCAGTACTTC
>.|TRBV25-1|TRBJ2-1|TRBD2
CASSSRDYLKSVEQFF
TGTGCCAGCAGTTCACGGGACTACCTTAAATCAGTTGAGCAGTTCTTC
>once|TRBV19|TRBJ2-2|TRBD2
CASSETSARGTGELFF
TGTGCCAGTAGTGAGACTAGCGCCCGAGGGACCGGGGAGCTGTTTTTT
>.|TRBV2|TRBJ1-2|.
CASSEEGRLYGYTF
TGTGCCAGCAGTGAAGAGGGTAGGTTATATGGCTACACCTTC
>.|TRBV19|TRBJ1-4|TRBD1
CASSPAGTGSGEKLFF
TGTGCCAGTAGTCCTGCTGGGACAGGGTCCGGCGAAAAACTGTTTTTT
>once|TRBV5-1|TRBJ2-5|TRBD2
CASSFFGTREETQYF
TGCGCCAGCAGCTTTTTCGGGACTAGGGAGGAGACCCAGTACTTC
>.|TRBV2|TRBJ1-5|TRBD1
CASSEARTGDQPQHF
TGTGCCAGCAGTGAAGCCCGGACAGGGGATCAGCCCCAGCATTTT
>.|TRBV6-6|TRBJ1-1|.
CASSYSLTEAFF
TGTGCCAGCAGTTACTCTCTAACTGAAGCTTTCTTT
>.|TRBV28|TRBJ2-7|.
CASSLIPLAYSYEQYF
TGTGCCAGCAGCCTCATCCCGCTAGCGTATTCCTACGAGCAGTACTTC
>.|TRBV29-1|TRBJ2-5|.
CSVKWAGETQYF
TGCAGCGTTAAGTGGGCCGGGGAGACCCAGTACTTC
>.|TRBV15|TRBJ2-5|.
CATSRSWGQETQYF
TGTGCCACCAGCAGGTCGTGGGGGCAAGAGACCCAGTACTTC
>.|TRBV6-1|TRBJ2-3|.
CASRDGTQYF
TGTGCCAGCCGGGACGGGACGCAGTATTTT
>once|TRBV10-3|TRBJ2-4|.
CATISGTENIQYF
TGTGCCACCATCTCCGGGACGGAAAACATTCAGTACTTC
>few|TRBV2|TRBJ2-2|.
CASSEVLSGELFF
TGTGCCAGCAGTGAGGTCCTGAGCGGGGAGCTGTTTTTT
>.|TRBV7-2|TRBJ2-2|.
CASSLSGSVTGELFF
TGTGCCAGCAGCTTATCCGGGAGTGTGACCGGGGAGCTGTTTTTT
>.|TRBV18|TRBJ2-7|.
CASSPNTGYEQYF
TGTGCCAGCTCCCCAAATACGGGCTACGAGCAGTACTTC
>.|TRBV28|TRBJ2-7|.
CASSLPRWGGQYF
TGTGCCAGCAGTTTACCCAGGTGGGGAGGGCAGTACTTC
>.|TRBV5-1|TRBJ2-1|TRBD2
CASSPGLAGGGEQFF
TGCGCCAGCAGCCCGGGACTAGCGGGGGGAGGTGAGCAGTTCTTC
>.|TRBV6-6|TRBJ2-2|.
CASSFSREGSGELFF
TGTGCCAGCAGTTTTAGTCGAGAGGGCTCCGGGGAGCTGTTTTTT
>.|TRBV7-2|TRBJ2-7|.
CASSLGTYEQYF
TGTGCCAGCAGCTTAGGGACCTACGAGCAGTACTTC
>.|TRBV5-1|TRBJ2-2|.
CASSPPRGTTGELFF
TGCGCCAGCAGCCCCCCACGGGGGACTACCGGGGAGCTGTTTTTT
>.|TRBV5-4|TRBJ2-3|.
CASSGWGGTGDTQYF
TGTGCCAGCAGCGGCTGGGGAGGTACGGGGGATACGCAGTATTTT
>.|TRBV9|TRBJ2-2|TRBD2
CASSVVGRADSRELFF
TGTGCCAGCAGCGTAGTCGGGAGGGCCGATTCCCGGGAGCTGTTTTTT
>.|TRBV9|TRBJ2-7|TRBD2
CASSVSVAGGEQYF
TGTGCCAGCAGCGTAAGTGTAGCGGGAGGCGAGCAGTACTTC
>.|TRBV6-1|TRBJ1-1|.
CASRTVAGISEAFF
TGTGCCAGCAGGACGGTGGCAGGGATCTCTGAAGCTTTCTTT